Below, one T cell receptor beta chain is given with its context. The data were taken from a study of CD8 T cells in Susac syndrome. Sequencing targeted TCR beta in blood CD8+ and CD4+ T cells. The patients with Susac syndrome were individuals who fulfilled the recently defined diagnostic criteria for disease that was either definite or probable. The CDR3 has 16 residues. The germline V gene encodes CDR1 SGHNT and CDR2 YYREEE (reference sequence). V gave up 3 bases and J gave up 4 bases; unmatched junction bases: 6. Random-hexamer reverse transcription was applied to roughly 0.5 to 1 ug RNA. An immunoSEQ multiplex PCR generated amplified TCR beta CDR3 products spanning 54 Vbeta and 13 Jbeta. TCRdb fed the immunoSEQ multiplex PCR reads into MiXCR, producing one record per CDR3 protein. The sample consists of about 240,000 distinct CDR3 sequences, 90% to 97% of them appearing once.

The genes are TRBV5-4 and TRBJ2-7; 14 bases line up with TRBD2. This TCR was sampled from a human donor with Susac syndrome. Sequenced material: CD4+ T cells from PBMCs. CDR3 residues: CASSSGLAGVRYEQYF. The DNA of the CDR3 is TGTGCCAGCAGCTCGGGACTAGCGGGAGTTAGGTACGAGCAGTACTTC.